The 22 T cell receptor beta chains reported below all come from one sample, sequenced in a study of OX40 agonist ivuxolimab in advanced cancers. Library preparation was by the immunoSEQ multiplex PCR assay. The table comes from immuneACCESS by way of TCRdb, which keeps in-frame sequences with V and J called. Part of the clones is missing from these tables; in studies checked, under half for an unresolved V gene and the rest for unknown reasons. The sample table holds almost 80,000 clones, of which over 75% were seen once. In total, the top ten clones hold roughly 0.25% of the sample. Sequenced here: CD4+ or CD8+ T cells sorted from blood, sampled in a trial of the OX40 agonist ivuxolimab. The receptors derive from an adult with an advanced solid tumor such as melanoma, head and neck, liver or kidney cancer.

The chain's CDR3 is CASSRGAGGERDGYTF. For the CDR3, the DNA is TGCGCCAGCAGCCGGGGGGCAGGGGGCGAAAGGGATGGCTACACCTTC. The chain has TRBV4-1 and TRBJ1-2, with 8 bases that match TRBD1. The germline CDR1 and CDR2 sequences are MGHRA and YSYEKL. Germline trimming cut 4 bases from V and 6 bases from J; bases unmatched to any gene: 13. CDR3 size: 16 residues.

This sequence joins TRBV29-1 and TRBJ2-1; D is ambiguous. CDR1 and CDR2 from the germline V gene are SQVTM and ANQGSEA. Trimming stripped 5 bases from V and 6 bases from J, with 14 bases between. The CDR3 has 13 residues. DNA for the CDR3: TGCAGCGTTCAAGGGCTTTTAGGCAATGAGCAGTTCTTC. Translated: CSVQGLLGNEQFF.

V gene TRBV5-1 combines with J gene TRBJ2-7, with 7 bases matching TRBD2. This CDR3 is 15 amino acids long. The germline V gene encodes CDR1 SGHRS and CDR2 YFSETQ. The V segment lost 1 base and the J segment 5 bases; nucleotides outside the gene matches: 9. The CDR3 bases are TGCGCCAGCAGCTTGACCACCCCCGGGGGGAACGAGCAGTACTTC. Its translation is CASSLTTPGGNEQYF.

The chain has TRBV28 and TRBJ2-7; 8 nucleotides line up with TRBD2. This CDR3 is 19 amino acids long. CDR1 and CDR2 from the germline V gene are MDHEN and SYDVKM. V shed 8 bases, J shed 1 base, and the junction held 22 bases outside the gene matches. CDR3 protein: CASPGGKLSVSPKSYEQYF. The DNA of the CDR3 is TGTGCCAGCCCGGGAGGGAAATTATCTGTGTCACCAAAATCCTACGAGCAGTACTTC.

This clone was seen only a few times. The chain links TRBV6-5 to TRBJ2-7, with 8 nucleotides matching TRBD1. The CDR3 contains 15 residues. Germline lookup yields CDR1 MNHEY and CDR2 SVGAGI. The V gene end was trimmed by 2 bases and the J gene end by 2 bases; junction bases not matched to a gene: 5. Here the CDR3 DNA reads TGTGCCAGCAGTTACCAGGGGGCGTCCACCTACGAGCAGTACTTC. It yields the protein CASSYQGASTYEQYF.

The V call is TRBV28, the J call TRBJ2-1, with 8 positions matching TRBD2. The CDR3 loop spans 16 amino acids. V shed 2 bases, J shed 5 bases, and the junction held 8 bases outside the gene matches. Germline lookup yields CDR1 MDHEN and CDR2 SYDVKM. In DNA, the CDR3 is TGTGCCAGCAGTTTAGGAGGGCGGGAGGTTAACAATGAGCAGTTCTTC. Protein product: CASSLGGREVNNEQFF. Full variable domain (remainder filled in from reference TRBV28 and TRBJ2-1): DVKVTQSSRYLVKRTGEKVFLECVQDMDHENMFWYRQDPGLGLRLIYFSYDVKMKEKGDIPEGYSVSREKKERFSLILESASTNQTSMYLCASSLGGREVNNEQFFGPGTRLTVL.

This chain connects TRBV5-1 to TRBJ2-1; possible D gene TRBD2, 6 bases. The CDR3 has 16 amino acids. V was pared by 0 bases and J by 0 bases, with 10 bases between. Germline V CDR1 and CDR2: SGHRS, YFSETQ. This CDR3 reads CASSLAHSGSYNEQFF. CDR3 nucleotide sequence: TGCGCCAGCAGCTTGGCCCATAGCGGCTCCTACAATGAGCAGTTCTTC.

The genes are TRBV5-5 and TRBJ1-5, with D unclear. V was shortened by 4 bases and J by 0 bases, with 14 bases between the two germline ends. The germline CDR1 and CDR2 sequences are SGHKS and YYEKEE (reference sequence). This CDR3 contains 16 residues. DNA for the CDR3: TGTGCCAGCAGCCTGGAGGGTGTGGTTAGCAATCAGCCCCAGCATTTT. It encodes CASSLEGVVSNQPQHF.

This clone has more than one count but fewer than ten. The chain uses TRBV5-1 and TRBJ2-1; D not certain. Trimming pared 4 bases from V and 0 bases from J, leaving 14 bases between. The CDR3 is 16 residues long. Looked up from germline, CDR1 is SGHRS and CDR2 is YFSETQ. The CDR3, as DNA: TGCGCCAGCAGCGTGGTGGCGGTTAGCTCCTACAATGAGCAGTTCTTC. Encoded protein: CASSVVAVSSYNEQFF. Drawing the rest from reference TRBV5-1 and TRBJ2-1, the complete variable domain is KAGVTQTPRYLIKTRGQQVTLSCSPISGHRSVSWYQQTPGQGLQFLFEYFSETQRNKGNFPGRFSGRQFSNSRSEMNVSTLELGDSALYLCASSVVAVSSYNEQFFGPGTRLTVL.

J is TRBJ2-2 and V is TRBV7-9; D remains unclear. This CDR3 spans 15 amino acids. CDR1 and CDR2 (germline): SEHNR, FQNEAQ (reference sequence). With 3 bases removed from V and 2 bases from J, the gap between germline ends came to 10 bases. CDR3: CASSFSSINTGELFF. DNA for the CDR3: TGTGCCAGCAGCTTCTCCTCAATAAACACCGGGGAGCTGTTTTTT.

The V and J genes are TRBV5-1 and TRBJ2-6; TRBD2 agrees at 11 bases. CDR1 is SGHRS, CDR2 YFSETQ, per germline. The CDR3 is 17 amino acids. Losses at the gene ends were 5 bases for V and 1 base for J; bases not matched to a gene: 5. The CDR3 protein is CASSRLAGMSGANVLTF. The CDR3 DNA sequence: TGCGCCAGCAGTCGACTAGCGGGAATGTCTGGGGCCAACGTCCTGACTTTC.

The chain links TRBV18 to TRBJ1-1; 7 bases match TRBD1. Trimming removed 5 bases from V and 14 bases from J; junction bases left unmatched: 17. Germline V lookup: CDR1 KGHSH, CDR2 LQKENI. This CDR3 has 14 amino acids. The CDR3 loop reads CASSSDRTAGFDFF. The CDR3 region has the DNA TGTGCCAGCTCATCGGACAGGACCGCGGGATTTGACTTCTTT.

For the CDR3, the DNA is TGTGCCAGCTCACCAAGCGGGACTGGGGGCGTTAATGAAAAACTGTTTTTT. It encodes CASSPSGTGGVNEKLFF. The chain recombines TRBV18 with TRBJ1-4; D is possibly TRBD1 (6 bases). Between the trimmed V and J ends, which lost 2 bases and 4 bases, there was a span of 17 bases. The CDR3 covers 17 residues. Per germline, CDR1 KGHSH and CDR2 LQKENI.

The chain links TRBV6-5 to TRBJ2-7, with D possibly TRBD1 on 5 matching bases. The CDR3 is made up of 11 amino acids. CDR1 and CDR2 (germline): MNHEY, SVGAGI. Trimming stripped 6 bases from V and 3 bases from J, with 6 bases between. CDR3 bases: TGTGCCAGCAGGGACAACTACGAGCAGTACTTC. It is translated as CASRDNYEQYF.

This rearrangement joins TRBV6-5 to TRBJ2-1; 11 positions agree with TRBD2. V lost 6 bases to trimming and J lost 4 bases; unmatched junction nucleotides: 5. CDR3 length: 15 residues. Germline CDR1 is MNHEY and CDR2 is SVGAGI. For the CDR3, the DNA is TGTGCCAGCAGCAGACTAGCGGGAACATACAATGAGCAGTTCTTC. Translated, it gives CASSRLAGTYNEQFF.

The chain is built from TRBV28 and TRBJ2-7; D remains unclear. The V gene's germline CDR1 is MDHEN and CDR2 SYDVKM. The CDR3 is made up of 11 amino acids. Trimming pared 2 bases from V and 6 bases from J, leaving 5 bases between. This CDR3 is CASSLTFEQYF. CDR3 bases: TGTGCCAGCAGTTTAACATTCGAGCAGTACTTC.

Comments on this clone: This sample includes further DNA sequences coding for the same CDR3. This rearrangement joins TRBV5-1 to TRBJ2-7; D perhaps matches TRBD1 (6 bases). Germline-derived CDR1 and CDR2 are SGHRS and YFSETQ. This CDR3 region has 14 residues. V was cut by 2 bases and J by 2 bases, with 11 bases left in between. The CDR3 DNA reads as TGCGCCAGCAGCTTCGGGACACTCACCTACGAGCAGTACTTC. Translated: CASSFGTLTYEQYF.

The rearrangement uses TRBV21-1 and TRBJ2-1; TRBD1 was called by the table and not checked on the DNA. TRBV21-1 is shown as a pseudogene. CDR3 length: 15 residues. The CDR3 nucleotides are TGTGCCAGCAGCACACAGGGATCTCCCTACAATGAGCAGTTCTTC. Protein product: CASSTQGSPYNEQFF.

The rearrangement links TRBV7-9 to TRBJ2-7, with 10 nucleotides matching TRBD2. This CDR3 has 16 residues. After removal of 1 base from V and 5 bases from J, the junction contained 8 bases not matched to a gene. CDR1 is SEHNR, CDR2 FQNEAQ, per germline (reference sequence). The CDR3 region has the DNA TGTGCCAGCAGCTTAGGAGCGGGAGGGGCGTTGGACGAGCAGTACTTC. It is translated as CASSLGAGGALDEQYF.

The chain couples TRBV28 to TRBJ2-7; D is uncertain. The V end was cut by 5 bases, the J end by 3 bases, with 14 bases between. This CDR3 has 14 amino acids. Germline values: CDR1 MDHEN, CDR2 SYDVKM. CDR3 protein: CASSLYSGIYEQYF. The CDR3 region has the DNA TGTGCCAGCAGTCTGTACTCTGGGATCTACGAGCAGTACTTC.

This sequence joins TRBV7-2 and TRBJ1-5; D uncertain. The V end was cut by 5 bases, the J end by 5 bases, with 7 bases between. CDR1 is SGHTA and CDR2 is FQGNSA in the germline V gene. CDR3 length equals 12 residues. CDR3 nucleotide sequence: TGTGCCAGCAGCGTCCTGGATCAGCCCCAGCATTTT. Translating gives CASSVLDQPQHF.

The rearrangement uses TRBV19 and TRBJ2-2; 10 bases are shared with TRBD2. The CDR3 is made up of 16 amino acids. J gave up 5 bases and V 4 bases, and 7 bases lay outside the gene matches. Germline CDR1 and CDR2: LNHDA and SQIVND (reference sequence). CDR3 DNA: TGTGCCAGTAGTACCGGACTAGCGGTATCTACCGGGGAGCTGTTTTTT. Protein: CASSTGLAVSTGELFF. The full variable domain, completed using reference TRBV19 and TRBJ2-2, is DGGITQSPKYLFRKEGQNVTLSCEQNLNHDAMYWYRQDPGQGLRLIYYSQIVNDFQKGDIAEGYSVSREKKESFPLTVTSAQKNPTAFYLCASSTGLAVSTGELFFGEGSRLTVL.